The 2 T cell receptor beta chains presented below share a single source sample, sequenced in a study of blood T cells in healthy people across ages. The second PCR ran 7 to 11 cycles with a sample-barcoded 5' primer and J-beta primers. TCRdb processed the 5' RACE reads anew with MiXCR; each CDR3 protein has one entry. The sample comprises about a million distinct CDR3 sequences, about 44% of which are singletons, and 13% rests with the top ten. Sequencing used blood. The receptor set was obtained from a man aged 25-45 years in good health.

This chain links TRBV3-1 with TRBJ2-1; the D is unclear. Trimming took off 2 bases at V and 2 bases at J, with 13 bases between the two ends. In germline, CDR1 is LGHDT, CDR2 YNNKEL (reference sequence). The CDR3 is 16 residues long. CDR3 in DNA: TGTGCCAGCAGCCAACTCGGCGGCCCCACCTACAATGAGCAGTTCTTC. Protein: CASSQLGGPTYNEQFF.

This clonotype was counted between two and nine times. The rearrangement joins TRBV10-3 to TRBJ2-3; 13 positions agree with TRBD2. Germline V gene lookup returns CDR1 ENHRY and CDR2 SYGVKD. The length of the CDR3 is 15 residues. Trimming removed 5 bases from V and 4 bases from J; junction bases left unmatched: 3. CDR3 DNA: TGTGCCATCAGTAAGACTAGCGGGGGGTCAGATACGCAGTATTTT. Translated, it gives CAISKTSGGSDTQYF.